This T cell receptor beta chain is drawn from a study of read filtering for tumor transcriptome and immune sequencing. As for the study in general: Whole-transcriptome libraries were prepared after DNase treatment. IR-seq gave about 3.5 to 10.27 million TCR reads per sample; RNA-seq gave about 80 to 1,400.

At the time of active disease, bone marrow was collected from every patient. For this clonotype: At one end the junction does not follow the germline gene, possibly because of a read error.

The library was built from roughly 400 ng RNA with molecular barcoded adaptors for alpha/delta and beta/gamma chains. One entry per CDR3 protein, called by TCRdb with MiXCR from the reads. The data hold 130,000 or so distinct CDR3 sequences, with around 14% observed a single time. Sequencing was performed on a population of CD138-negative cells sorted from bone marrow. This TCR was recovered from a donor at least 40 years old with multiple myeloma.

The CDR3 bases are TGTTCCAGCAGTTTCGGAGGAAGGAACACTCAAGCTTTCTTT. Residues: CSSSFGGRNTQAFF. The gene calls are TRBV12-3 or TRBV12-4 and TRBJ1-1; the D is unclear. This CDR3 comprises 14 residues.